This T cell receptor (beta chain) stems from a study of shared clonotypes between healthy human individuals (dated by TCRdb to the early 2020s). About the study as a whole: A couple of women and a few men aged 18 to 49 years were included in the cohort. For each donor, CD4 naive and CD4 memory were each given three plates, CD8 naive was given two plates, and CD8 memory was given one plate. To estimate repertoire size and how much clonotype sharing occurs between individuals, the study deeply sequenced the blood TCR repertoires of several healthy adults. To increase sequencing depth and limit assay-specific biases, different laboratories used diverse techniques to prepare libraries and sequence TCR repertoires. Between about 0.94 and 8.9 billion PBMCs per donor were obtained by leukapheresis.

Based on the germline V gene, the CDR1 and CDR2 sequences are MGHRA and YSYEKL. The CDR3 numbers 15 residues from cysteine through phenylalanine. CDR3 DNA only is kept here, 45 bases in frame from base 1. The V end loses 2 bases and the J end loses 4 bases, and a stretch of 14 bases separates them. The full study reports these points: Larger estimated clonotype richness was generally found for naive subsets than for memory subsets. Higher generation probabilities were observed for clonotypes shared by all four sorted-subset donors than for non-shared clonotypes. About 5% of naive CD4, 3.5% of naive CD8, roughly 2.5% of memory CD4, and about 0.4% of memory CD8 clonotypes were shared across several donors. Pairwise subsampling indicated that sequencing depth was expected to affect the degree of clonotype sharing among donors. Even with the large sequencing depth, rarefaction of the sorted-subset datasets indicated that sequencing was incomplete. The small number of donors limited the genetic and exposure-history diversity represented. Sampling was restricted to blood, and TCR repertoires in tissues likely differ from the TCR repertoires found in blood.

As to this clone: The specificity of this receptor is unknown. Base quality data are lacking; no much larger clone is found one base away.

CD8 naive samples were CD45RO-negative cells positively selected for CCR7, giving a CD45RA+CCR7+ population that excluded TemRA cells. The donors were healthy, HIV-negative adults with no recently reported acute infections or vaccinations. Only Caucasian adults living in Nashville, Tennessee, USA were represented among the donors. Blood was collected by leukapheresis, and PBMCs were isolated by Ficoll-Histopaque density gradient centrifugation and then cryopreserved in liquid nitrogen vapor phase. Purity and quantity of every magnetically sorted T cell population were checked by analytical flow cytometry. From each sorted fraction, genomic DNA was isolated and quantified by UV absorbance on a Nanodrop 2000c. Using the deep immunoSEQ assay, multiplex PCR amplified TCR CDR3 regions from genomic DNA. Genomic DNA extracted from each cell subset was distributed evenly over all wells of several immunoSEQ 96-well plates, and each plate served as one replicate. For sorted subsets, each replicate PCR was loaded with roughly 190 ng genomic DNA, equivalent to 30,000 or so T cell genomes. Purified libraries were measured with a Qubit 3.0 fluorometer, size-checked on a Bioanalyzer 2100, and measured again with the KAPA Library Quantification kit. A separate single-read 150-cycle Illumina NextSeq 550 flow cell was used to sequence each immunoSEQ 96-well plate. The published analysis was carried out like this. Because the immunoSEQ output included only junctional sequences and no quality scores, the filtering could not be the same as the filtering used for full-length reads. Sequences were annotated with PyIR, a Python wrapper for IgBLAST v1.9, and V/J genes and CDR3 were assigned using IMGT germline references. Reads with weak V/J assignments (E-value above 1e-6), missing CDR3, stop codons, out-of-frame junctions, or ambiguous translated residues were removed. V3J clonotypes were defined as sequences sharing the same inferred V gene, J gene, and CDR3 amino acid sequence. Percentage overlap between repertoires was calculated by dividing the number of shared unique clonotypes by the size of the smaller repertoire. RTK rarefaction, the Chao1 estimator, and Recon v2.1 estimates of unobserved clonotypes were used to assess repertoire richness. For all TCRbeta clonotypes obtained by the gDNA method from a few donors, generation probabilities were computed with OLGA. TCRdb's version of the immuneACCESS table is confined to in-frame rearrangements and falls short of the full clone set. An unresolved V gene accounts for under half of the shortfall where checked; the remainder is of unknown origin. V and J calls and clone size come straight from that table; D and trimming were deduced from the DNA. This sample is represented by under 1 million clones; 90% to 98% of them were singletons. The ten largest clones capture under 0.25% of the sample.

This chain is built from TRBV4-1 and TRBJ1-2; the D gene is perhaps TRBD1, from 6 matching bases. Sequencing was carried out using naive CD8+ T cells sorted from blood. In the paper's terms, the cell subset or site label means: CD45RA+CCR7+. The receptor comes from a man aged 25-45 years in good health. The base sequence is TGCGCCAGCAGCCAAAGGGCAGGGGACCTCTATGGCTACACCTTC. This gives the protein CASSQRAGDLYGYTF.